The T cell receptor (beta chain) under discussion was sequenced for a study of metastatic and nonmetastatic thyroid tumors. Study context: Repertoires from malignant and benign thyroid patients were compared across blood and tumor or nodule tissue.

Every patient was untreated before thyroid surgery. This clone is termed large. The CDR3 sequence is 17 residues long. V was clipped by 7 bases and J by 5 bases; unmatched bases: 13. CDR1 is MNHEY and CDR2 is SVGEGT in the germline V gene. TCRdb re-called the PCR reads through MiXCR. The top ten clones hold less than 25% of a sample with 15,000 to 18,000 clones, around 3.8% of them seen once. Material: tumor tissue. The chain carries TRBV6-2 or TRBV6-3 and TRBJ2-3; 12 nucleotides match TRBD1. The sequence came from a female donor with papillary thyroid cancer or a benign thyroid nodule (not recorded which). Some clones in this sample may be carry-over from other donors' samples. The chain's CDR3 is CASTSPPGQGALDTQYF. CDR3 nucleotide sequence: TGTGCCAGCACCTCCCCACCGGGACAGGGGGCGTTAGATACGCAGTATTTT.